Listed below are T cell receptor beta chains from one sample, sequenced in a study of blood T cell repertoires in COVID-19. Using immunoSEQ multiplex PCR, the repertoire was profiled, and TCRdb retains in-frame clones only, with some absent. This sample yields more than 95,000 clones, of which 79% are seen a single time; 37% belongs to the top ten. Sequenced: peripheral blood. The receptors derive from a man aged 35 to 55 with active or convalescent COVID-19. The CDR3 runs from the conserved cysteine through the conserved F or W. Each record gives: J gene, clone size, D gene, V gene, CDR3 DNA, CDR3 protein. D genes are given only for firm matches. The listing skips clone size in some rows; elsewhere it reads once, few, many or a size class.

TRBJ1-6,once,NA,TRBV5-1,TGCGCCAGCAGCTCGATGGGCAGGGTTGATTCACCCCTCCACTTT,CASSSMGRVDSPLHF
TRBJ2-7,NA,TRBD2,TRBV5-6,TGTGCCAGCAGCTCTATGGGGGGGACCTACGAGCAGTACTTC,CASSSMGGTYEQYF
TRBJ2-7,NA,TRBD2,TRBV19,TGTGCCAGTAGTGTCGGGGCTAGCGGGCTGTACGAGCAGTACTTC,CASSVGASGLYEQYF
TRBJ2-2,NA,NA,TRBV6-1,TGTGCCAGCAGTGAAGCGCTTGGGGGCAACACCGGGGAGCTGTTTTTT,CASSEALGGNTGELFF
TRBJ1-2,NA,TRBD1,TRBV13,TGTGCCAGCAGCTCCGGGACAGGGGGGGATGGCTACACCTTC,CASSSGTGGDGYTF
TRBJ1-1,NA,NA,TRBV6-5,TGTGCCAGCAGTTACGGGACTGTCTACACTGAAGCTTTCTTT,CASSYGTVYTEAFF
TRBJ2-3,NA,NA,TRBV9,TGTGCCAGCAGCGCCGACTACTTGGATACGCAGTATTTT,CASSADYLDTQYF
TRBJ1-1,NA,TRBD1,TRBV27,TGTGCCAGCAAGGACAGGCGTGAAGCTTTCTTT,CASKDRREAFF
TRBJ2-3,NA,TRBD1,TRBV24-1,TGTGCCACCAGTGATCGATCGGACAGGGGGCGTACAGATACGCAGTATTTT,CATSDRSDRGRTDTQYF
TRBJ2-7,NA,NA,TRBV27,TGTGCCAGCAGAGCAGGGGGGAGCTCCTACGAGCAGTACTTC,CASRAGGSSYEQYF
TRBJ1-1,NA,NA,TRBV4-1,TGCGCCAGCAGCCTAACGGTAACAGACCCTTTCTTT,CASSLTVTDPFF
TRBJ1-5,once,NA,TRBV15,TGTGCCACCAGCAACAGGAGCAATCAGCCCCAGCATTTT,CATSNRSNQPQHF
TRBJ2-3,NA,NA,TRBV3-1/TRBV3-2,TGTGCCAGCAGCCAAGGAGGTGTAGGCACAGATACGCAGTATTTT,CASSQGGVGTDTQYF
TRBJ2-5,few,TRBD2,TRBV7-9,TGTGCCAGCAGCTTAAGTAGTGCGGGAGGGCAAGAGACCCAGTACTTC,CASSLSSAGGQETQYF
TRBJ2-2,NA,TRBD1,TRBV11-3,TGTGCCAGCAGCTTAGGAGTAAGAGGGGGCCTCACCGGGGAGCTGTTTTTT,CASSLGVRGGLTGELFF
TRBJ2-2,NA,TRBD2,TRBV11-3,TGTGCCAGCAGCGTACGGACTAGCGGGGGGCGAGGGGAGCTGTTTTTT,CASSVRTSGGRGELFF
TRBJ1-1,NA,NA,TRBV7-9,TGTGCCAGCAGCTTCACAGCGAACACTGAAGCTTTCTTT,CASSFTANTEAFF
TRBJ2-1,NA,NA,TRBV28,TGTGCCAGCAGTTTATACAGGGACCCCTACAATGAGCAGTTCTTC,CASSLYRDPYNEQFF
TRBJ1-1,NA,NA,TRBV6-5,TGTGCCAGCAGAGGGACTCCGGGGGAAGCTTTCTTT,CASRGTPGEAFF
TRBJ2-1,NA,TRBD2,TRBV19,TGTGCCAGCAACGGACGGGGGGGGAACAATGAGCAGTTCTTC,CASNGRGGNNEQFF
TRBJ1-5,few,NA,TRBV10-3,TGTGCCATCAAGGGCGGGGAGGATCAGCCCCAGCATTTT,CAIKGGEDQPQHF
TRBJ1-1,NA,NA,TRBV7-3,TGTGCCAGCAGGGAGCAGGGCGAAACTGAAGCTTTCTTT,CASREQGETEAFF
TRBJ2-2,NA,TRBD2,TRBV2,TGTGCCAGCAGAGCGGGACTTAACACCGGGGAGCTGTTTTTT,CASRAGLNTGELFF
TRBJ2-1,few,TRBD2,TRBV4-1,TGCGCCAGCAGCCAAGGGACACCGGGACTAGCGGGAGCCCTCTCCTACAATGAGCAGTTCTTC,CASSQGTPGLAGALSYNEQFF
TRBJ1-1,NA,TRBD1,TRBV7-2,TGTGCCAGCAGCTTAGTTACAGGGGGAGTGGGAACTGAAGCTTTCTTT,CASSLVTGGVGTEAFF
TRBJ1-6,NA,NA,TRBV5-1,TGCGCCAGCAAGGCGGGGGAGGATAATTCACCCCTCCACTTT,CASKAGEDNSPLHF
TRBJ2-1,once,NA,TRBV24-1,TGTGCCACCAGTGATCTAGCTGGTGAGCAGTTCTTC,CATSDLAGEQFF
TRBJ1-5,NA,NA,TRBV7-8,TGTGCCAGCAGCTTAGCCCGGGACAATCAGCCCCAGCATTTT,CASSLARDNQPQHF
TRBJ2-1,few,NA,TRBV6-1,TGTGCCAGCAGTTGGGAGGGGGGGTACAATGAGCAGTTCTTC,CASSWEGGYNEQFF
TRBJ2-1,NA,TRBD2,TRBV24-1,TGTGCCACCAGTGATCCCTCTAGCGGGAGTAAGGATGAGCAGTTCTTC,CATSDPSSGSKDEQFF
TRBJ2-7,NA,TRBD2,TRBV11-3,TGTGCCAGCATCCTCTTTCACATAGCGGGAAGTAGTCCGAGGTACTTC,CASILFHIAGSSPRYF
TRBJ1-2,NA,NA,TRBV5-1,TGCGCCAGCAGCTTGTACCCGGACTATGGCTACACCTTC,CASSLYPDYGYTF
TRBJ1-1,NA,NA,TRBV12-3/TRBV12-4,TGTGCCAGCAGTTTAGCCTTCGGGACTGAAGCTTTCTTT,CASSLAFGTEAFF
TRBJ2-3,NA,TRBD1,TRBV19,TGTGCCAGTAGTTCAGAGGGGGCTGGGAATACGCAGTATTTT,CASSSEGAGNTQYF
TRBJ1-1,NA,TRBD1,TRBV7-2,TGTGCCAGCAGCACCCGACAGGGTACTGAAGCTTTCTTT,CASSTRQGTEAFF
TRBJ2-2,few,NA,TRBV2,TGTGCCAGCAGTAGACGGGAAGGCCCGAACACCGGGGAGCTGTTTTTT,CASSRREGPNTGELFF
TRBJ1-4,NA,TRBD1,TRBV10-1,TGCGCCAGCAGGGATCGGGACAGGTCGGACTTCTCTGAAAAACTGTTTTTT,CASRDRDRSDFSEKLFF
TRBJ2-4,NA,TRBD1,TRBV7-9,TGTGCCAGCAGCTTAACAGGGGGCAAAAACATTCAGTACTTC,CASSLTGGKNIQYF
TRBJ1-3,NA,NA,TRBV28,TGTGCCAGCCGGACAGCCTTCCTCTCTGGAAACACCATATATTTT,CASRTAFLSGNTIYF
TRBJ2-7,NA,TRBD1,TRBV28,TGTGCCAGCACGTTGGGGGACAGGCAAACCTACGAGCAGTACTTC,CASTLGDRQTYEQYF
TRBJ2-5,NA,TRBD1,TRBV5-1,TGCGCCAGCAGTTCTACAGGGGGGAGTGGGGAGACCCAGTACTTC,CASSSTGGSGETQYF
TRBJ2-3,NA,NA,TRBV6-5,TGTGCCAGCAGTTCCCCCGCGGGTTCAACAGATACGCAGTATTTT,CASSSPAGSTDTQYF
TRBJ2-2,NA,NA,TRBV5-6,TGTGCCAGCAGCCCCTACCTTCCCGGGGAGCTGTTTTTT,CASSPYLPGELFF
TRBJ1-2,NA,NA,TRBV6-5,TGTGCCTCCTTTGGGGGACTCCTTCATGGCTACACCTTC,CASFGGLLHGYTF
TRBJ2-7,NA,TRBD2,TRBV7-2,TGTGCCAGCAGCCCCCACCCGGCTAGCGGGGGTTACGAGCAGTACTTC,CASSPHPASGGYEQYF
TRBJ2-7,NA,TRBD1,TRBV13,TGTGCCAGCAGCTCCTCCGGGACAGGGAGAAACGAGCAGTACTTC,CASSSSGTGRNEQYF
TRBJ1-3,NA,TRBD1,TRBV7-9,TGTGCCAGCAGCTTACTCGGGACAGGGATTTCTGGAAACACCATATATTTT,CASSLLGTGISGNTIYF
TRBJ1-4,NA,NA,TRBV19,TGTGCCAGTGGGGCAGGCGGAAGCACTAATGAAAAACTGTTTTTT,CASGAGGSTNEKLFF
TRBJ2-2,NA,TRBD1,TRBV5-1,TGCGCCAGCAGCTTGGAACCGTCGACAGGGGGCGCCGGGGAGCTGTTTTTT,CASSLEPSTGGAGELFF
TRBJ2-1,NA,NA,TRBV6-5,TGTGCCAGCAGGGGGGCGCCAGGCCCCTACAATGAGCAGTTCTTC,CASRGAPGPYNEQFF
TRBJ2-1,NA,NA,TRBV27,TGTGCCAGCACCTCACTGGGGGGTCGGAACAATGAGCAGTTCTTC,CASTSLGGRNNEQFF
TRBJ1-3,NA,NA,TRBV6-6,TGTGCCAGCGGGGCAGGGCGAGTTACTGGAAACACCATATATTTT,CASGAGRVTGNTIYF
TRBJ2-1,NA,TRBD1,TRBV5-1,TGCGCCAGCAGCCAAGGACAGGGTTCCTACAATGAGCAGTTCTTC,CASSQGQGSYNEQFF
TRBJ1-1,NA,NA,TRBV2,TGTGCCAGCAGTGAAGCGGGGGGGCTGAACACTGAAGCTTTCTTT,CASSEAGGLNTEAFF
TRBJ2-7,NA,NA,TRBV28,TGTGCCAGCAGTTTACAGGGCTTCAATAACTACGAGCAGTACTTC,CASSLQGFNNYEQYF
TRBJ2-2,NA,TRBD2,TRBV9,TGTGCCAGCAGCGTAGCACTAGCGGGAGTTGGCGGGGAGCTGTTTTTT,CASSVALAGVGGELFF
TRBJ2-1,NA,TRBD2,TRBV5-6,TGTGCCAGCAGCCGATCACTAGCGGGAGGGCCGGGTGAGCAGTTCTTC,CASSRSLAGGPGEQFF
TRBJ1-3,NA,NA,TRBV28,TGTGCCAGCAGTCTCCTCTCTGGAAACACCATATATTTT,CASSLLSGNTIYF
TRBJ1-6,NA,NA,TRBV20-1,TGCAGTGCTAGTAAAGGGAGTAATAATTCACCCCTCCACTTT,CSASKGSNNSPLHF